This T cell receptor beta chain was sequenced for a study of shared clonotypes between healthy human individuals. The study's findings and limits: When naive CD4 clonotypes were compared across a few donors, about 4.8% were shared. Read depth was anticipated to influence clonotype sharing among donors. Despite large depth, sorted-subset datasets appeared incompletely sequenced.

As to this clone: Its antigen is undetermined.

This CDR3 has 15 residues. Germline CDR1 and CDR2: SGHTA and FQGNSA. The germline V and J ends were trimmed by 5 bases and 5 bases, with 18 bases remaining between them. Produced via immunoSEQ multiplex PCR; TCRdb's table is partial and in-frame only. This table has approximately 2.5 million clones, roughly nine tenths appearing once. The sequencing input was naive CD4+ T cells sorted from blood. Subset noted: CD45RA+ positively selected. The chain carries TRBV7-2 and TRBJ1-2; D gene ambiguous. The source is a man aged 18-30 years in good health. The DNA of the CDR3 is TGTGCCAGCAGCCCCACCATCGGCCACCGGTATGGCTACACCTTC. This encodes CASSPTIGHRYGYTF.